Listed below are T cell receptor beta chains from one sample, sequenced in a study of type 1 and type 2 diabetes patients. A single record per CDR3 protein comes from TCRdb applying MiXCR to the multiplex PCR reads. This sample has a few hundred thousand distinct CDR3 sequences, with approximately 45% found just once. The specimen was peripheral blood mononuclear cells (PBMCs). The source of these receptors is a man younger than 30 with type 2 diabetes. Both conserved end residues are part of each CDR3. Each record gives: J gene, V gene, CDR3 protein.

TRBJ2-5,TRBV20-1,CSARVIETQYF
TRBJ2-5,TRBV30,CASSATETQYF
TRBJ1-1,TRBV29-1,CSVEGVGTEAFF
TRBJ2-3,TRBV7-3,CASSWGGSGRPTDAQYF
TRBJ1-6,TRBV7-6,CASSNQPGQDSSSYNSPLHF
TRBJ2-5,TRBV7-2,CASSRLLDRGQETQYF
TRBJ2-5,TRBV20-1,CSAGPGGLETQYF
TRBJ2-7,TRBV9,CASSVEAGASYEQYF
TRBJ2-1,TRBV20-1,CSASVPSGRFGEQFF
TRBJ2-7,TRBV9,CASSNSGGYNEQYF
TRBJ2-7,TRBV27,CASSSEGFAGGWIPWEQYF
TRBJ2-3,TRBV5-1,CASSLGARGDTDTQYF
TRBJ1-6,TRBV20-1,CSVPGGQGQRNSPLHF
TRBJ2-5,TRBV11-1,CASSPPFQAGEETQYF
TRBJ1-2,TRBV20-1,CSARDRGHFYGYTF
TRBJ1-2,TRBV7-2,CASTPHNAGYTF
TRBJ1-3,TRBV14,CASSQVSGGNTIYF
TRBJ1-2,TRBV10-1,CASSESQGEGYTF
TRBJ1-3,TRBV7-3,CASSPPGDGTIYF
TRBJ1-2,TRBV12-3/TRBV12-4,CASSLAGGVLNYGYTF
TRBJ2-6,TRBV25-1,CASSAGGASFSGANVLTF
TRBJ1-2,TRBV24-1,CATSDSQTNYGYTF
TRBJ2-7,TRBV12-3/TRBV12-4,CASINSGTADYEQYF
TRBJ2-5,TRBV6-6,CASSSGTKGTQYF
TRBJ2-3,TRBV15,CATSRESGFSTDTQYF
TRBJ2-2,TRBV19,CASSIKTGELFF
TRBJ2-1,TRBV19,CASLPNPGQSYNEQFF
TRBJ2-5,TRBV6-5,CASSYGAGFRETQYF
TRBJ1-2,TRBV11-2,CASSLVQGEGGYTF
TRBJ1-2,TRBV5-1,CASSRQGEDGYTF
TRBJ2-1,TRBV7-8,CASSPRDRELNEQFF
TRBJ1-1,TRBV15,CATSRVGNTEAFF
TRBJ2-1,TRBV5-1,CASSSGQGAYNEQFF
-,TRBV11-1,CASSRPGLANNEQFF
TRBJ2-6,TRBV12-3/TRBV12-4,CASSEQGAGANVLTF
TRBJ1-2,TRBV12-3/TRBV12-4,CASSLGQEIYGYTF
TRBJ1-1,TRBV2,CASILKNTEAFF
TRBJ2-1,TRBV5-1,CASSFGQEHNEQFF
TRBJ1-2,TRBV24-1,CATSDLAYGYTF
TRBJ1-2,TRBV2,CASSVDRNYGYTF
TRBJ2-7,TRBV7-2,CAWSGTGQKSFF
TRBJ2-2,TRBV4-3,CASSQEQGGSGELFF
TRBJ2-7,TRBV19,CASRPRAGTPYEQYF
TRBJ1-4,TRBV30,CAWSLKGKLFF
TRBJ2-2,TRBV7-7,CASSLRQGQGELFF
TRBJ1-4,TRBV28,CASSYSRRPPTNEKLFF
TRBJ2-1,TRBV12-3/TRBV12-4,CASSPSSYYNEQFF
TRBJ1-4,TRBV7-2,CASSLDRGQGNEKLFF
TRBJ2-7,TRBV30,CAWSVRLAGFEQYF
TRBJ2-5,TRBV12-3/TRBV12-4,CASSLARTQYF
TRBJ2-1,TRBV25-1,CASSPRRGLASDEQFF
TRBJ2-2,TRBV14,CASSPGDGTGELFF
TRBJ2-7,TRBV7-2,CASSLRGADGYEQYF
TRBJ1-6,TRBV10-3,CAIRTDPNSPLHF
TRBJ2-7,TRBV11-2,CASSLVVGDEQYF